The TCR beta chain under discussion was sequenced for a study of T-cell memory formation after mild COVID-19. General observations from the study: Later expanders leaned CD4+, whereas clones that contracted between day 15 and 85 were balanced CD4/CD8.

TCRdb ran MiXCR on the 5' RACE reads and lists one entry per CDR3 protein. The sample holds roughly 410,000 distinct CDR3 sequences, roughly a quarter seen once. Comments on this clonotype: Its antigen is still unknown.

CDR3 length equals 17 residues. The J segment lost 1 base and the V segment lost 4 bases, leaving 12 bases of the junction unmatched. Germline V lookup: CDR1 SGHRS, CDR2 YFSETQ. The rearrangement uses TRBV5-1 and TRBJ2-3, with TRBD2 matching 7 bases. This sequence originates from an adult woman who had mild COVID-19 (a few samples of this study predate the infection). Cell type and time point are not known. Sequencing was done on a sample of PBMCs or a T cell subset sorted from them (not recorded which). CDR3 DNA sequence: TGCGCCAGCAGCCCGGATAGCTGGCTAGCGGGCACAGATACGCAGTATTTT. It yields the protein CASSPDSWLAGTDTQYF.